The rows below give T cell receptor beta chains drawn from one sample of a study of cytomegalovirus exposure and HLA in healthy donors. TCRdb's copy holds only in-frame clones and misses some; the assay was immunoSEQ multiplex PCR. The sample shows more than 150,000 clones, 65% to 80% of them seen only once. Material: PBMCs. Receptors were obtained from a woman between 40 and 50 years old in good health and CMV-seropositive. CDR3s include the opening cysteine and the closing phenylalanine or tryptophan. A D gene is named only where the DNA matches it firmly. Size is stated for part of the rows, as once, few or many counts, or as a class when the clone is expanded.

clone size	V gene	D gene	J gene	CDR3 protein	CDR3 DNA
.	TRBV28	TRBD1	TRBJ1-2	CASSLNRGRGGYTF	TGTGCCAGCAGTTTAAACAGGGGGCGAGGGGGCTACACCTTC
few	TRBV13	.	TRBJ2-7	CASRDRGGAISYEQYF	TGTGCCAGCAGGGATCGCGGAGGTGCAATAAGTTACGAGCAGTACTTC
.	TRBV7-9	TRBD1	TRBJ1-2	CASSLANSGTGRAF	TGTGCCAGCAGCTTAGCGAATTCTGGGACAGGTCGGGCCTTC
.	TRBV6-4	.	TRBJ2-7	CASSKEGGSYEQYF	TGTGCCAGCAGTAAAGAGGGAGGTAGCTACGAGCAGTACTTC
.	TRBV27	.	TRBJ1-2	CASSLSGRGYTF	TGTGCCAGCAGTTTATCCGGGAGAGGCTACACCTTC
.	TRBV7-8	TRBD1	TRBJ1-1	CASSETGVRNTEAFF	TGTGCCAGCAGCGAGACAGGGGTTAGGAACACTGAAGCTTTCTTT
once	TRBV6-6	.	TRBJ2-7	CASSYPGGDYEQYF	TGTGCCAGCAGTTACCCCGGGGGAGATTACGAGCAGTACTTC
.	TRBV6-1	.	TRBJ2-1	CASTSTSSYNEQFF	TGTGCCAGCACTAGCACAAGCTCCTACAATGAGCAGTTCTTC
.	TRBV19	.	TRBJ2-7	CATKGGQGVDYEQYF	TGTGCCACCAAGGGGGGCCAGGGGGTCGATTACGAGCAGTACTTC
.	TRBV27	.	TRBJ2-2	CASSFDTNTGELFF	TGTGCCAGCAGTTTTGACACCAACACCGGGGAGCTGTTTTTT
.	TRBV19	.	TRBJ1-5	CASSIGTGTHQPQHF	TGTGCCAGTAGTATAGGAACAGGGACACATCAGCCCCAGCATTTT
.	TRBV27	TRBD1	TRBJ1-2	CASSLGGQGINYGYTF	TGTGCCAGCAGTTTAGGGGGACAGGGAATCAACTATGGCTACACCTTC
.	TRBV30	.	TRBJ2-2	CAWTAAGELFF	TGTGCCTGGACGGCGGCCGGGGAGCTGTTTTTT
.	TRBV2	.	TRBJ2-7	CASLGGYEQYF	TGTGCCAGCCTTGGGGGGTACGAGCAGTACTTC
.	TRBV29-1	.	TRBJ1-1	CSVTGGVNTEAFF	TGCAGCGTCACGGGGGGGGTGAACACTGAAGCTTTCTTT
.	TRBV10-3	TRBD2	TRBJ2-3	CAISAGGTFSTDTQYF	TGTGCCATCTCTGCGGGGGGGACTTTTAGCACAGATACGCAGTATTTT
.	TRBV11-1	.	TRBJ1-1	CASSLFRRAEAFF	TGTGCCAGCAGCTTATTCAGGCGGGCTGAAGCTTTCTTT
once	TRBV28	.	TRBJ2-2	CASRAWELFF	TGTGCCAGCAGAGCCTGGGAGCTGTTTTTT
.	TRBV30	.	TRBJ2-7	CAWSVTIGGEQYF	TGTGCCTGGAGTGTAACGATAGGAGGCGAGCAGTACTTC
.	TRBV12-5	TRBD1	TRBJ1-2	CASGRQGAGGYTF	TGTGCTAGTGGCCGGCAGGGGGCGGGTGGCTACACCTTC
.	TRBV19	.	TRBJ1-2	CASSTAGTNYGYTF	TGTGCCAGTAGTACGGCGGGGACCAATTATGGCTACACCTTC
.	TRBV7-9	.	TRBJ1-6	CASSFDSYNSPLHF	TGTGCCAGCAGCTTCGACTCTTATAATTCACCCCTCCACTTT
.	TRBV6-1	.	TRBJ1-5	CASSESGGNNQPQHF	TGTGCCAGCAGTGAAAGTGGAGGGAACAATCAGCCCCAGCATTTT
.	TRBV7-2	.	TRBJ2-3	CASSLVGGATDTQYF	TGTGCCAGCAGCTTAGTTGGGGGGGCGACAGATACGCAGTATTTT
.	TRBV19	TRBD2	TRBJ2-1	CASGTSGISYNEQFF	TGTGCCAGTGGGACTAGCGGGATCTCCTACAATGAGCAGTTCTTC
once	TRBV28	.	TRBJ1-6	CASSLERSPLHF	TGTGCCAGCAGTTTAGAGCGTTCACCCCTCCACTTT
.	TRBV5-4	.	TRBJ1-1	CASSLVGGGNTEAFF	TGTGCCAGCAGCTTGGTTGGGGGAGGGAACACTGAAGCTTTCTTT
.	TRBV18	.	TRBJ1-5	CASSPETDSNQPQHF	TGTGCCAGCTCCCCGGAGACGGATAGCAATCAGCCCCAGCATTTT
.	TRBV5-1	TRBD2	TRBJ2-5	CASSVRGGLETQYF	TGCGCCAGCAGCGTGCGGGGGGGCCTGGAGACCCAGTACTTC
.	TRBV5-4	.	TRBJ2-4	CASSPAAENSQYF	TGTGCCAGCAGCCCGGCAGCGGAGAACAGTCAGTACTTC
.	TRBV5-1	.	TRBJ2-1	CASSPTPSSYNEQFF	TGCGCCAGCAGCCCGACACCCAGCTCCTACAATGAGCAGTTCTTC
.	TRBV5-3	.	TRBJ1-2	CARSSLKRVLELGEGGYTF	TGTGCCAGAAGCTCTCTGAAAAGGGTTCTGGAGCTAGGGGAGGGTGGCTACACCTTC
.	TRBV29-1	TRBD1	TRBJ2-7	CSAMLRDSVYEQYF	TGCAGCGCCATGCTTCGGGACAGTGTCTACGAGCAGTACTTC
.	TRBV5-4	TRBD2	TRBJ2-3	CASSLAGGSADTQYF	TGTGCCAGCAGCTTGGCGGGGGGAAGCGCAGATACGCAGTATTTT
.	TRBV7-6	.	TRBJ2-3	CASSLGSGYTDTQYF	TGTGCCAGCAGCTTAGGGTCCGGGTACACAGATACGCAGTATTTT
many	TRBV7-2	TRBD1	TRBJ2-1	CASSPPGQGFRQFF	TGTGCCAGCAGCCCCCCGGGACAGGGATTTAGGCAGTTCTTC
once	TRBV19	.	TRBJ1-6	CASTQYLGGAAGSPLHF	TGTGCCAGTACCCAATATCTAGGGGGTGCAGCTGGGTCACCCCTCCACTTT
.	TRBV6-6	.	TRBJ2-5	CASSYSSVETQYF	TGTGCCAGCAGTTACTCTTCGGTAGAGACCCAGTACTTC
.	TRBV6-6	.	TRBJ2-1	CASSSGGEQFF	TGTGCCAGCAGTTCCGGGGGTGAGCAGTTCTTC
.	TRBV28	.	TRBJ2-3	CASSTPPRGDTQYF	TGTGCCAGCAGTACCCCCCCTAGGGGCGATACGCAGTATTTT
.	TRBV5-1	.	TRBJ2-3	CASSLVGVLDTQYF	TGCGCCAGCAGCTTGGTTGGAGTGCTAGATACGCAGTATTTT
.	TRBV5-4	TRBD2	TRBJ2-1	CASRDGSGGRPEQFF	TGTGCCAGCAGGGATGGTAGCGGGGGACGCCCTGAGCAGTTCTTC
.	TRBV19	TRBD1	TRBJ1-2	CASKGNRGFGYTF	TGTGCCAGTAAGGGGAACAGGGGATTCGGCTACACCTTC
once	TRBV30	.	TRBJ1-2	CAWSPSPRDGYTF	TGTGCCTGGAGCCCATCCCCACGGGATGGCTACACCTTC
.	TRBV30	.	TRBJ1-2	CAWTGYYGYTF	TGTGCCTGGACAGGGTACTATGGCTACACCTTC
.	TRBV4-2	.	TRBJ2-7	CASSQGMEQYF	TGTGCCAGCAGCCAAGGTATGGAGCAGTACTTC